Shown below are 6 T cell receptor beta chains from a single sample sequenced in a study of blood T cell repertoires in COVID-19. Generated by immunoSEQ multiplex PCR, the TCRdb table keeps only in-frame clones and is missing some. The sample contains 150,000 to 190,000 clones, 85% of which appear only once. Sample: peripheral blood. These receptors originate from a woman aged 55-69 years with COVID-19, enrolled during active disease.

Concerning this clone: One junction end does not reproduce the germline sequence, and a read error may be involved. The rearrangement links TRBV7-8 to TRBJ2-1, with TRBD2 matching 9 bases. Germline-derived CDR1 and CDR2 are SGHVS and FQNEAQ. This CDR3 comprises 13 residues. This CDR3 is CASSLGRTSDRVF. CDR3 DNA sequence: TGTGCCAGCAGCTTAGGTCGGACTAGCGATCGGGTCTTC.

The V gene is TRBV15, the J gene TRBJ1-4; TRBD1 matches at 8 bases. The V gene end was trimmed by 7 bases and the J gene end by 5 bases; junction bases not matched to a gene: 3. Germline CDR1 LNHNV, CDR2 YYDKDF (reference sequence). The CDR3 has 13 amino acids. The CDR3: CATTRQGNEKLFF. DNA of the CDR3: TGTGCCACCACAAGACAGGGGAATGAAAAACTGTTTTTT.

The J gene is TRBJ1-2, the V gene TRBV9; 7 bases are shared with TRBD1. Germline V CDR1 and CDR2: SGDLS, YYNGEE. The CDR3 length is 13 residues. V was pared by 4 bases and J by 7 bases, with 7 bases of the junction left unmatched. The CDR3 sequence: CASSTGQDSGYTF. The CDR3 DNA is TGTGCCAGCAGCACAGGACAGGACTCTGGCTACACCTTC.

This clone was seen only once. This chain uses TRBV19 with TRBJ1-5; D gene unclear. The V end was cut by 3 bases, the J end by 5 bases, with 14 bases between. The germline V gene has CDR1 LNHDA and CDR2 SQIVND (reference sequence). This CDR3 is 15 amino acids long. CDR3 nucleotide sequence: TGTGCCAGTAGTATCATGTCAGGTCCCGATCAGCCCCAGCATTTT. This codes for CASSIMSGPDQPQHF.

The chain recombines TRBV5-1 with TRBJ1-2, with 8 bases aligning to TRBD1. After removal of 2 bases from V and 3 bases from J, the junction contained 9 bases not matched to a gene. This CDR3 has 16 residues. CDR1 is SGHRS, CDR2 YFSETQ, per germline. The CDR3, as DNA: TGCGCCAGCAGCTTTTTGGTGGGACAGGAATACTATGGCTACACCTTC. Translated, it gives CASSFLVGQEYYGYTF. The entire variable domain, with the rest obtained from reference TRBV5-1 and TRBJ1-2, is as follows: KAGVTQTPRYLIKTRGQQVTLSCSPISGHRSVSWYQQTPGQGLQFLFEYFSETQRNKGNFPGRFSGRQFSNSRSEMNVSTLELGDSALYLCASSFLVGQEYYGYTFGSGTRLTVV.

A single count supports this clone. This sequence joins TRBV11-3 and TRBJ2-2; a possible D gene is TRBD1 (5 bases). Germline V gene lookup returns CDR1 SGHNT and CDR2 YENEEA. Trimming took 5 bases from V and 0 from J, leaving 10 bases between them. This CDR3 spans 15 amino acids. The chain's CDR3 is CASSPTGANTGELFF. The DNA for the CDR3 is TGTGCCAGCAGCCCCACAGGAGCGAACACCGGGGAGCTGTTTTTT. Complete variable domain (other parts from reference TRBV11-3 and TRBJ2-2): EAGVVQSPRYKIIEKKQPVAFWCNPISGHNTLYWYLQNLGQGPELLIRYENEEAVDDSQLPKDRFSAERLKGVDSTLKIQPAELGDSAVYLCASSPTGANTGELFFGEGSRLTVL.